The 6 T cell receptor beta chains presented below share a single source sample, sequenced in a study of T cell changes during pregnancy in multiple sclerosis. Libraries were prepared by immunoSEQ multiplex PCR; TCRdb keeps only in-frame clonotypes and omits some of them. The sample has more than 90,000 clones; approximately 92% are singletons. Sequenced here: peripheral blood, sampled in the first trimester of pregnancy. The receptors come from a female donor with multiple sclerosis, enrolled in a pregnancy study.

This chain links TRBV9 with TRBJ2-1; 7 bases line up with TRBD2. CDR3 length: 15 amino acids. With 0 bases clipped from V and 4 bases from J, the junction kept 4 bases outside the gene matches. Per germline, CDR1 SGDLS and CDR2 YYNGEE. The chain's CDR3 is CASSVVIAGYNEQFF. The CDR3, as DNA: TGTGCCAGCAGCGTAGTTATAGCGGGTTACAATGAGCAGTTCTTC.

The J gene is TRBJ2-7, the V gene TRBV5-1; D gene uncertain. CDR3 length equals 17 residues. Trimming stripped 0 bases from V and 0 bases from J, with 16 bases between. Germline lookup yields CDR1 SGHRS and CDR2 YFSETQ. DNA for the CDR3: TGCGCCAGCAGCTTGGGGGTACCTAGAGCTAGCTCCTACGAGCAGTACTTC. Its protein product is CASSLGVPRASSYEQYF.

This chain connects TRBV14 to TRBJ2-1; D perhaps matches TRBD2 (6 bases). Deletions cut 4 bases from V and 5 bases from J, with 24 bases between. Germline CDR1 reads SGHDN; CDR2 reads FVKESK. The CDR3 is 18 residues long. The DNA for the CDR3 is TGTGCCAGCAGCCCTAGCCCAAACAGGAGGGTGCGTGACAATGAGCAGTTCTTC. It is translated as CASSPSPNRRVRDNEQFF.

This sequence joins TRBV7-2 and TRBJ2-7, with 7 bases identical to TRBD2. With V trimmed by 1 base and J by 2 bases, 11 bases remained unmatched. Germline loops: CDR1 SGHTA, CDR2 FQGNSA. This CDR3 has 17 residues. The CDR3 sequence: CASSLELTERGPYEQYF. In DNA form, the CDR3 reads TGTGCCAGCAGCTTAGAGTTAACGGAGCGGGGCCCCTACGAGCAGTACTTC.

This chain joins TRBV5-1 and TRBJ2-3, with 7 bases fitting TRBD2. The CDR3 spans 16 residues. J gave up 2 bases and V 3 bases, and 9 bases lay outside the gene matches. The germline V gene encodes CDR1 SGHRS and CDR2 YFSETQ. This CDR3 is CASSSSSGPHTDTQYF. CDR3 DNA sequence: TGCGCCAGCAGCTCGTCTAGCGGTCCCCACACAGATACGCAGTATTTT.

This chain links TRBV27 with TRBJ2-7, with D maybe TRBD2 (5 bases). The CDR3 is 15 residues long. The germline V and J ends were trimmed by 3 bases and 4 bases, with 16 bases remaining between them. The germline V gene has CDR1 MNHEY and CDR2 SMNVEV (reference sequence). The CDR3 DNA reads as TGTGCCAGCAGTTTTAGAGCAGGAGGAGGATACGAGCAGTACTTC. As protein: CASSFRAGGGYEQYF.